What follows are 10 T cell receptor beta chains derived from one specimen sequenced in a study of regulatory T cells in long-lasting Graves disease. Building of the TCR beta libraries involved iRepertoire HTBI primers and Arm-PCR of CDR3 regions. TCRdb redid the calling of the multiplex PCR reads with MiXCR, one entry per CDR3 protein. The sample holds around 450,000 distinct CDR3 sequences; under 25% are singletons and the top ten take roughly 7.7%. The time point here: persistent/refractory GD, antithyroid drugs over 5 years with positive TRAb. Making the TCR library involved RNA that had been extracted from PBMCs. The material was peripheral blood mononuclear cells (PBMCs), obtained when the disease was refractory, from a patient treated with antithyroid drugs. Every receptor here comes from a female donor with Graves disease.

V and J are TRBV4-2 and TRBJ2-2; D possibly corresponds to TRBD2 (6 bases). Germline V gene lookup returns CDR1 LGHNA and CDR2 YNFKEQ. Trimming removed 4 bases from V and 4 bases from J, with 16 bases in between. The CDR3 loop spans 16 amino acids. CDR3 nucleotide sequence: TGTGCCAGCAGCCCCTACCTAGGGACTTTCACCGGGGAGCTGTTTTTT. Translated, it gives CASSPYLGTFTGELFF.

This clonotype appeared a few times. The V gene is TRBV12-3 or TRBV12-4, the J gene TRBJ1-5, with D unclear. Trimming removed 6 bases at V and 3 bases at J, with 9 bases between. CDR3 length: 13 amino acids. The CDR3, as DNA: TGTGCCAGCAGCAACCCTCCCAATCAGCCCCAGCATTTT. Amino acid sequence: CASSNPPNQPQHF.

The sample holds many counts of this clonotype. This rearrangement joins TRBV3-1 to TRBJ1-2, with D hard to call. Looked up from germline, CDR1 is LGHDT and CDR2 is YNNKEL (reference sequence). V lost 4 bases and J 0 bases, leaving 6 bases between the germline ends. The CDR3 length is 13 residues. The CDR3, as DNA: TGTGCCAGCAGCCCAGCCACTAACTATGGCTACACCTTC. It translates to CASSPATNYGYTF.

This clonotype came up a few times. The chain uses TRBV2 and TRBJ2-1; 8 nucleotides match TRBD2. The length of the CDR3 is 14 residues. Trimming removed 6 bases from V and 10 bases from J; junction bases left unmatched: 11. Germline assignment: CDR1 SNHLY and CDR2 FYNNEI. The CDR3 DNA reads as TGTGCCAGCAGGTCGGACCCCGGGGGGGGGGAGCAGTTCTTC. Its protein product is CASRSDPGGGEQFF.

The rearrangement uses TRBV6-2 or TRBV6-3 and TRBJ1-4; no definite D call. V lost 7 bases and J lost 5, with 17 bases in between. In germline, CDR1 is MNHEY, CDR2 SVGEGT. The CDR3 has 15 residues. CDR3 in amino acids: CASTPTQTQNEKLFF. DNA for the CDR3: TGTGCCAGCACCCCAACCCAGACACAAAATGAAAAACTGTTTTTT.

In DNA, the CDR3 is TGTGCCAGCAGTCCTTCGGGACTAGCGGGTTACAATGAGCAGTTCTTC. Its protein product is CASSPSGLAGYNEQFF. J is TRBJ2-1 and V is TRBV28; 12 bases align to TRBD2. Germline V gene data show CDR1 as MDHEN and CDR2 as SYDVKM. This CDR3 spans 16 amino acids. V shed 5 bases and J 4 bases; nucleotides not matched to a gene: 6.

This clonotype was seen at least ten times. This chain uses TRBV7-2 with TRBJ2-5; TRBD1 is a possible D gene (6 bases). The V end lost 5 bases, the J end lost 14 bases, and 18 bases lay between the germline ends. CDR3 size: 12 residues. The germline V gene has CDR1 SGHTA and CDR2 FQGNSA. CDR3 DNA: TGTGCCAGCAGCCTCGTCGGGGACATTGATTACTTC. Protein sequence: CASSLVGDIDYF.

J is TRBJ1-6 and V is TRBV30, with 7 bases lining up with TRBD1. The CDR3 runs to 14 residues. The ends lost 2 bases at V and 12 bases at J; junction bases unmatched: 10. Germline CDR1 GTSNPN, CDR2 SVGIG (reference sequence). The CDR3 bases are TGTGCCTGGAGTCGGGACAGCCTTAGTGTACCCCTCCACTTT. Translation: CAWSRDSLSVPLHF.

The chain couples TRBV7-2 to TRBJ1-5; D remains ambiguous. The CDR3 spans 15 residues. V shed 7 bases and J shed 7 bases, with 20 bases lying between them. Per germline, CDR1 SGHTA and CDR2 FQGNSA. The CDR3 nucleotides read TGTGCCAGCACCTCCGACCCCAGTATGCCGCAGCCCCAGCATTTT. This translates into CASTSDPSMPQPQHF.

V is TRBV9 and J is TRBJ1-2, with unresolved D. CDR1 and CDR2 from the germline V gene are SGDLS and YYNGEE. The CDR3 runs 20 residues. V was cut by 3 bases and J by 8 bases, with 35 bases left in between. For the CDR3, the DNA is TGTGCCAGCAGCGCAGAACCCGGCAGTATAGTTTCTCCGAAAGGGCGAGGCTACACCTTC. Translating it yields CASSAEPGSIVSPKGRGYTF.